Here is one T cell receptor beta chain with its context. The entry originates in a study of blood T cell repertoires in COVID-19. In the study overall: Collection of acute and convalescent COVID-19 samples took place in the United States, Italy and Spain. Nucleic acid was either cDNA or gDNA, and it came from T cells, B-cell-depleted T cells, or PBMCs.

The CDR3 sequence is 16 residues long. Trimming stripped 6 bases from V and 1 base from J, with 17 bases between. Germline V gives CDR1 SNHLY, CDR2 FYNNEI. How the authors handled the data: Researchers report that nucleated cell counts were estimated from reference gene primer amplification. Clones were read by immunoSEQ multiplex PCR, and TCRdb kept only the in-frame ones, dropping some. The DNA gave D and trimming, while V, J and clone size come from that table. Found here are approximately 70,000 clones, around four fifths of them singletons; the top ten hold 2.5% to 3%. The rearrangement uses TRBV2 and TRBJ2-3; a weak D match, TRBD2 (5 bases). The receptor was isolated from an older man with active or convalescent COVID-19. The specimen sequenced was peripheral blood. CDR3 nucleotide sequence: TGTGCCAGCAGGGATCCGAGGGTGGACGGCACAGATACGCAGTATTTT. Protein sequence: CASRDPRVDGTDTQYF.